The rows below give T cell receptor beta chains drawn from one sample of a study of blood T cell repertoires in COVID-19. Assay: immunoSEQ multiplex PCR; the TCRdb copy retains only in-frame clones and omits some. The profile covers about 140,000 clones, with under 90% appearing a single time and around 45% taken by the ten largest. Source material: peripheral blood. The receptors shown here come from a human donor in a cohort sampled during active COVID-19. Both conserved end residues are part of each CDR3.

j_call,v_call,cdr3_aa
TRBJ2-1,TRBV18,CASSRGQNDLNEQFF
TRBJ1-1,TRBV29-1,CSANRGYEAFF
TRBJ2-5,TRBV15,CATSSGGQGLGETQYF
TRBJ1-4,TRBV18,CASSLLMGPNEKLFF
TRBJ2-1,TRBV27,CASSPGTSPGREQFF
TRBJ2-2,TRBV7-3,CASSLGTVNTGELFF
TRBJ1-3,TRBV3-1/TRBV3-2,CASSQGTAGNTIYF
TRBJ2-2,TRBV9,CASRDRANTGELFF
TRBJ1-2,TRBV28,CASSRGDGIYGYTF
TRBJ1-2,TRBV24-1,CATSDSRSNYGYTF
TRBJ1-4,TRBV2,CASGGQGDEKLFF
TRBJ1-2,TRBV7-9,CASSLAGQGARYGYTF
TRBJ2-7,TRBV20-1,CSAGGDIGQYF
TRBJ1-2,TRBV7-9,CASSLARTGVSYGYTF
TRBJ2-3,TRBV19,CASSIQRGSTDTQYF
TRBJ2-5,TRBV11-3,CASSLAGGRQETQYF
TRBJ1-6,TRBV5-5,CASSLARGIGSPLHF
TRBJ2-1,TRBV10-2,CASSESPGYNEQFF
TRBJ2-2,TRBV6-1,CASSEILAPTGELFF
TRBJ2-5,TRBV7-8,CASSRRDRGGTQYF
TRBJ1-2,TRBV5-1,CASSPTQGNRYGYTF
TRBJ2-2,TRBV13,CASTPTPLGLAGSGELFF
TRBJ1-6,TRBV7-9,CASSTPGQGGTNSPLHF
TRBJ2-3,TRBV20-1,CSASEGAGTDTQYF
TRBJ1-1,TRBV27,CASSLGRNTEAFF
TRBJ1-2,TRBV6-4,CASSEVAGDYGYTF
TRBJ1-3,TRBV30,CAWSPGDPSGNTIYF
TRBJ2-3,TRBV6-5,CASRPAGPSTDTQYF
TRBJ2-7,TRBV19,CASSPTDPYEQYF
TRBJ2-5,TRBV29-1,CSALGLEGETQYF
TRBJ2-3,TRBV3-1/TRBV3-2,CASRQGTDTQYF
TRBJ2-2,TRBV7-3,CASSSTGVTGELFF
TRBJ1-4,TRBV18,CASSQETGTDEKLFF
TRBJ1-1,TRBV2,CASNPSGIVRTFF
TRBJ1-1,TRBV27,CASSPGGNTEAFF
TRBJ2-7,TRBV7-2,CASSLRGQGSYEQYF
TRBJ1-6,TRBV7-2,CASSLIPGTGDSPLHF
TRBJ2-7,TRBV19,CASSGTGQNYEQYF
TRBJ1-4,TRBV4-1,CASSERQGHNEKLFF
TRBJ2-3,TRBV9,CASSSISGARGDTQYF
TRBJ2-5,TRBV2,CASSVEDEETQYF
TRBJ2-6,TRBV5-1,CASSLTAGTGANVLTF
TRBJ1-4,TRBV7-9,CASSPRGVGEKLFF
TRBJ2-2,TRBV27,CASSPTGGETGELFF
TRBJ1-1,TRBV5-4,CASSETGDTEAFF
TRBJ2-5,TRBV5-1,CASSLVPDRPQETQYF